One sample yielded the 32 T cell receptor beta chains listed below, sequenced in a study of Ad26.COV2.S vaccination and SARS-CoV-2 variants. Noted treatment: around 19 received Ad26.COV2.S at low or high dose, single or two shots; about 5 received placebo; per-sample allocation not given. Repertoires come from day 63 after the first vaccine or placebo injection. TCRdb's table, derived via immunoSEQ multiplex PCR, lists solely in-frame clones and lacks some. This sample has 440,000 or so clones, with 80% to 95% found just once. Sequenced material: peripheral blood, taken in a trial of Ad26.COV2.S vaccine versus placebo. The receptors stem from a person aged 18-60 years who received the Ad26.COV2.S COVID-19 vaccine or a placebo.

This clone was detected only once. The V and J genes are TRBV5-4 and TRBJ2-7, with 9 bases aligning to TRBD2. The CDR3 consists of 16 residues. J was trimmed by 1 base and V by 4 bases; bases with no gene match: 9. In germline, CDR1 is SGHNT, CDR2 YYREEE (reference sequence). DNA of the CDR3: TGTGCCAGCAGCACCCAGACTAGCGGACCGTCCTACGAGCAGTACTTC. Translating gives CASSTQTSGPSYEQYF.

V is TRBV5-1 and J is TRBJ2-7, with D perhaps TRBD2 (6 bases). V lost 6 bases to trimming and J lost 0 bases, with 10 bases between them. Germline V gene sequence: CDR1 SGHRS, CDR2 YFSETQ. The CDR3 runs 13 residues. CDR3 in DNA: TGCGCCAGCAATAGCGGTGACTCCTACGAGCAGTACTTC. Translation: CASNSGDSYEQYF.

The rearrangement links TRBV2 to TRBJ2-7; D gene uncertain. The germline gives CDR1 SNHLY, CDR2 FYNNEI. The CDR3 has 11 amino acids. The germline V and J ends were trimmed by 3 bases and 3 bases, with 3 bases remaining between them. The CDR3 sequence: CASSDSYEQYF. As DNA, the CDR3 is TGTGCCAGCAGTGACAGCTACGAGCAGTACTTC.

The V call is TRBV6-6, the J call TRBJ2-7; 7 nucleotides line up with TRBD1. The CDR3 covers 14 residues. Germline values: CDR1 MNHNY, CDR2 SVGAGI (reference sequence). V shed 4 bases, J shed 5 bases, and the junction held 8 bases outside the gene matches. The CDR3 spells CASSWGQGGNEQYF. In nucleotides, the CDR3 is TGTGCCAGCAGTTGGGGGCAAGGGGGCAACGAGCAGTACTTC.

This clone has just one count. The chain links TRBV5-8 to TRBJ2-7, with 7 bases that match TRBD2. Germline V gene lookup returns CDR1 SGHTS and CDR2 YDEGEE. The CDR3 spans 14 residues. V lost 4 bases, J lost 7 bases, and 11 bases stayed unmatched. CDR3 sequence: CASSAGVGPREQYF. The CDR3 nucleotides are TGTGCCAGCAGCGCGGGGGTAGGCCCTCGAGAGCAGTACTTC.

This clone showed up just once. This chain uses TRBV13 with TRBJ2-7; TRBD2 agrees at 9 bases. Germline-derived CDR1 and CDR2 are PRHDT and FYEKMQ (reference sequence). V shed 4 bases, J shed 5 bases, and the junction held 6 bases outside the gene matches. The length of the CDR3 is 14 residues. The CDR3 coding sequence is TGTGCCAGCAGCTACGGGACTAGCAGCGACGAGCAGTACTTC. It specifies CASSYGTSSDEQYF.

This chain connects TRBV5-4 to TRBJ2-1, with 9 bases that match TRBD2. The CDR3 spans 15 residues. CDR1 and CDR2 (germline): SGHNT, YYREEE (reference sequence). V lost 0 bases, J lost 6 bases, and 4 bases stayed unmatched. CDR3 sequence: CASSLGGRAFNEQFF. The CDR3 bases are TGTGCCAGCAGCTTGGGCGGGAGGGCCTTCAATGAGCAGTTCTTC.

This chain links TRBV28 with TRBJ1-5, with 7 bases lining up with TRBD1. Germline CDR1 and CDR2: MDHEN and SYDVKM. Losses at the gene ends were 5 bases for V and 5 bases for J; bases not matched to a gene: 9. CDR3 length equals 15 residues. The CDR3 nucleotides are TGTGCCAGCAGTCACCCAGACAGGGCGCATCAGCCCCAGCATTTT. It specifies CASSHPDRAHQPQHF.

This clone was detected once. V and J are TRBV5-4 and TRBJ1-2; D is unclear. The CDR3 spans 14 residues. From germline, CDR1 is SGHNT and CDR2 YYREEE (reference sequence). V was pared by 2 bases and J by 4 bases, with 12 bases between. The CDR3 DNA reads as TGTGCCAGCAGCTTCGGGAATAAGGGCTATGGCTACACCTTC. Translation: CASSFGNKGYGYTF.

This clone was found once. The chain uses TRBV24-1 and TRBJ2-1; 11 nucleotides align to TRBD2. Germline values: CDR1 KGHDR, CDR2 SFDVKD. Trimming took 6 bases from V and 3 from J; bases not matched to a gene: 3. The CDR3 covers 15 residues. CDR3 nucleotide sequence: TGTGCCACCAGTACCGGGACTAGCGGCTACAATGAGCAGTTCTTC. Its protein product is CATSTGTSGYNEQFF.

As DNA, the CDR3 is TGTGCCAGTAGTTTCCGGGACAGGGCCTACGAGCAGTACTTC. Protein: CASSFRDRAYEQYF. The chain uses TRBV19 and TRBJ2-7, with 9 bases that match TRBD1. Germline lookup yields CDR1 LNHDA and CDR2 SQIVND (reference sequence). The CDR3 is 14 residues long. The V segment lost 5 bases and the J segment 2 bases; nucleotides outside the gene matches: 4.

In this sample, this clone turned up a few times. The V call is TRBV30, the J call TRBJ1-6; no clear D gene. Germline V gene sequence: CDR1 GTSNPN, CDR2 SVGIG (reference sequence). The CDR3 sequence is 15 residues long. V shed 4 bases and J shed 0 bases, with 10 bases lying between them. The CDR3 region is CAWKVELSYNSPLHF. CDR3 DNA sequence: TGTGCCTGGAAGGTCGAACTCTCCTATAATTCACCCCTCCACTTT.

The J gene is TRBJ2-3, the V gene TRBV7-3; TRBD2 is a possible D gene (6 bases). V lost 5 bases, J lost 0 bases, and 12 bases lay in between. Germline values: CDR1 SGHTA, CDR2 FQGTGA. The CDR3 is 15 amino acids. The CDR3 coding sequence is TGTGCCAGCAGCGCGGGGACGGTTAGCACAGATACGCAGTATTTT. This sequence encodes CASSAGTVSTDTQYF.

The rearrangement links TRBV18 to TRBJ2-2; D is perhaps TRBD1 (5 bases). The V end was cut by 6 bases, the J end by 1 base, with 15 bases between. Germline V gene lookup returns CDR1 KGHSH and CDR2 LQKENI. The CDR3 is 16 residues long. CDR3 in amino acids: CASSAPWTRNTGELFF. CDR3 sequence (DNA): TGTGCCAGCTCGGCCCCCTGGACAAGGAACACCGGGGAGCTGTTTTTT. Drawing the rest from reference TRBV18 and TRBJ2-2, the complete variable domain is NAGVMQNPRHLVRRRGQEARLRCSPMKGHSHVYWYRQLPEEGLKFMVYLQKENIIDESGMPKERFSAEFPKEGPSILRIQQVVRGDSAAYFCASSAPWTRNTGELFFGEGSRLTVL.

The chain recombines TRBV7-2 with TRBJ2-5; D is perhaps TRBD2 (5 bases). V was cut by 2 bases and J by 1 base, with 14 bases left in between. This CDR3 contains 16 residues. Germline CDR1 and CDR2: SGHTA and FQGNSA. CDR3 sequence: CASSLRRRSAQETQYF. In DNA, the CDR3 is TGTGCCAGCAGCTTACGTAGGCGTAGCGCCCAAGAGACCCAGTACTTC. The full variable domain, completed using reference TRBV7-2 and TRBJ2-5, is GAGVSQSPSNKVTEKGKDVELRCDPISGHTALYWYRQSLGQGLEFLIYFQGNSAPDKSGLPSDRFSAERTGGSVSTLTIQRTQQEDSAVYLCASSLRRRSAQETQYFGPGTRLLVL.

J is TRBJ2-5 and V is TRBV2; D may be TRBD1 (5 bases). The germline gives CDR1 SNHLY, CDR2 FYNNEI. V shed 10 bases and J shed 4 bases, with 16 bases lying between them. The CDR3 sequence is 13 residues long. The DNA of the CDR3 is TGTGCCAACTCAGCAGGGAATACAGAGACCCAGTACTTC. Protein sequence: CANSAGNTETQYF.

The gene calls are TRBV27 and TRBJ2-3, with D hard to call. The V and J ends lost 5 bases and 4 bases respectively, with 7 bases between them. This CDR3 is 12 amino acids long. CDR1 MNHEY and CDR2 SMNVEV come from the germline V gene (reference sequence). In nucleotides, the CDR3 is TGTGCCAGCAGTACGGTGGCAGATACGCAGTATTTT. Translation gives CASSTVADTQYF.

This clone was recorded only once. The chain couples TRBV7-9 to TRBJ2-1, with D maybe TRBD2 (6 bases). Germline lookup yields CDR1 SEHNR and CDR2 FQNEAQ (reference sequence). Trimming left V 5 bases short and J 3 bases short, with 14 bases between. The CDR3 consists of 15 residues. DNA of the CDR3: TGTGCCAGCAGCCGTCTCGGGACTGGCTACAATGAGCAGTTCTTC. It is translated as CASSRLGTGYNEQFF. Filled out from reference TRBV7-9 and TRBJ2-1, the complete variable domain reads DTGVSQNPRHKITKRGQNVTFRCDPISEHNRLYWYRQTLGQGPEFLTYFQNEAQLEKSRLLSDRFSAERPKGSFSTLEIQRTEQGDSAMYLCASSRLGTGYNEQFFGPGTRLTVL.

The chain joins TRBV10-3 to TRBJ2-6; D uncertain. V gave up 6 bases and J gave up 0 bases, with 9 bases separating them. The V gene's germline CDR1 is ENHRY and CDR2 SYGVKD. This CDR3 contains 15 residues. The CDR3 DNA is TGTGCCATCAGAGGAGTCGGCTCTGGGGCCAACGTCCTGACTTTC. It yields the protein CAIRGVGSGANVLTF.

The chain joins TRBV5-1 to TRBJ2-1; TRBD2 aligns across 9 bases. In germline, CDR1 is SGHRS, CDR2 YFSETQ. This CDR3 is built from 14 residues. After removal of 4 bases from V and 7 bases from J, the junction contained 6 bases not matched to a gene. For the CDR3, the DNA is TGCGCCAGCAGCGGGACTAGCACGAGAAATGAGCAGTTCTTC. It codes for CASSGTSTRNEQFF.

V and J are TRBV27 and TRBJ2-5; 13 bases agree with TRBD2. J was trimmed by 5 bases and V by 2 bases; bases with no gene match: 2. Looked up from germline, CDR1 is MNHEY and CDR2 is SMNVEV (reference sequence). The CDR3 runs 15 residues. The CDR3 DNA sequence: TGTGCCAGCAGTTTAAGGACTAGCGGGAGTGAGACCCAGTACTTC. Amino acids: CASSLRTSGSETQYF.

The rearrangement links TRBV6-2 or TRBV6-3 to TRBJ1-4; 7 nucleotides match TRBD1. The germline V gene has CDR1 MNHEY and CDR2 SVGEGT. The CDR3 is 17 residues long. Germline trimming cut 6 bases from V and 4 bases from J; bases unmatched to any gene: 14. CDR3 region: CASSTGTDSTFNEKLFF. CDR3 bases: TGTGCCAGCAGCACCGGGACAGACTCCACTTTTAATGAAAAACTGTTTTTT.

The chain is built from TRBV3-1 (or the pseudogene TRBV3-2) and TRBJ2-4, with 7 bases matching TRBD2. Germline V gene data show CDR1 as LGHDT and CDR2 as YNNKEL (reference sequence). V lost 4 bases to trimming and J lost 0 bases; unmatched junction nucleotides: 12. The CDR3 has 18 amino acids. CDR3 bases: TGTGCCAGCAGCCCCCCCGTCGGCGGGAGCCTAGCCAAAAACATTCAGTACTTC. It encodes CASSPPVGGSLAKNIQYF.

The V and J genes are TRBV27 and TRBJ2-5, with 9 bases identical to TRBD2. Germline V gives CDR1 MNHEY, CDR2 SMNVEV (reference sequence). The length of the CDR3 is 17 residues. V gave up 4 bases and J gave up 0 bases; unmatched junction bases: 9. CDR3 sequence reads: CASSSGETSGYQETQYF. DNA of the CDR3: TGTGCCAGCAGTTCCGGAGAGACTAGCGGCTACCAAGAGACCCAGTACTTC.

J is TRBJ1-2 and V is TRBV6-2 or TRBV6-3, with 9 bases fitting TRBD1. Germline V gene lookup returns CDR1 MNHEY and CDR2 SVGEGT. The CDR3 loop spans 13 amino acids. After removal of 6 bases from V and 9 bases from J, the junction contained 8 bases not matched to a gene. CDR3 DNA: TGTGCCAGCAGCCCCAAACAGGGGGCGAGCTACACCTTC. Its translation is CASSPKQGASYTF.

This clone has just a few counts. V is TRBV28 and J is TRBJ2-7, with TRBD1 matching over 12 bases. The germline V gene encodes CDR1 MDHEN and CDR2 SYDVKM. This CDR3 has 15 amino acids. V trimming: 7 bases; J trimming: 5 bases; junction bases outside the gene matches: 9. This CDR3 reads CASTLGGTGGHEQYF. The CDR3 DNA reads TGTGCCAGCACCCTAGGCGGGACAGGGGGCCACGAGCAGTACTTC.

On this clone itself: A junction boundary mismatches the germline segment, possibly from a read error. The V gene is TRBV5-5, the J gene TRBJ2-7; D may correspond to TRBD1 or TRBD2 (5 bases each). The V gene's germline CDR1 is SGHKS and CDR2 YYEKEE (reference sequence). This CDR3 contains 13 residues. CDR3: CASSLLPGEKGSF. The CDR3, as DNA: TGTGCCAGCAGCTTACTCCCCGGGGAGAAGGGGTCTTTC.

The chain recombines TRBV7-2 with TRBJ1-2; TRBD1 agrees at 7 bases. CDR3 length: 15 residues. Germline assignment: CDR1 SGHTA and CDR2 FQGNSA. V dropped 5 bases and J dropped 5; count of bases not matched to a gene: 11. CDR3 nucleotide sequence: TGTGCCAGCAGCCAGGGGGTCGACAGGTGGTATGGCTACACCTTC. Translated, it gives CASSQGVDRWYGYTF.

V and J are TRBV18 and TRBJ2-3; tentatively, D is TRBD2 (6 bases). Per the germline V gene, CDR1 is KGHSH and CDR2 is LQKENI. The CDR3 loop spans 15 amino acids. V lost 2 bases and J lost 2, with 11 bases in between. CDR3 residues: CASSPGGILTDTQYF. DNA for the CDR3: TGTGCCAGCTCACCAGGCGGGATCCTCACAGATACGCAGTATTTT.

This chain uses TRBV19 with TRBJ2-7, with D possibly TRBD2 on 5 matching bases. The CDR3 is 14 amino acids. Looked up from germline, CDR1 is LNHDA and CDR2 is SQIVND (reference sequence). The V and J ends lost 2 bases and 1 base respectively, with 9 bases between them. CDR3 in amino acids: CASSIYTGSYEQYF. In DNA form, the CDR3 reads TGTGCCAGTAGTATATATACGGGATCCTACGAGCAGTACTTC.

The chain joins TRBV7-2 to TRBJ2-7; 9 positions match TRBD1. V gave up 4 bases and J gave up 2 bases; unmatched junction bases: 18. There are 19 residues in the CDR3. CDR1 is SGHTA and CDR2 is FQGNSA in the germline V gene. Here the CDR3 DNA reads TGTGCCAGCAGCTCCTTTCCGGGACAGGGTTTTCTCCGAGCCTACGAGCAGTACTTC. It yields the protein CASSSFPGQGFLRAYEQYF.

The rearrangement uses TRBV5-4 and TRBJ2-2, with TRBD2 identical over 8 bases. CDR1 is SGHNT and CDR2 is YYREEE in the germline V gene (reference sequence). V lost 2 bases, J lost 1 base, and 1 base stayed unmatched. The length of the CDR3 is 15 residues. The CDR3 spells CASSFLAGNTGELFF. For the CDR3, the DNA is TGTGCCAGCAGCTTTCTAGCGGGGAACACCGGGGAGCTGTTTTTT.